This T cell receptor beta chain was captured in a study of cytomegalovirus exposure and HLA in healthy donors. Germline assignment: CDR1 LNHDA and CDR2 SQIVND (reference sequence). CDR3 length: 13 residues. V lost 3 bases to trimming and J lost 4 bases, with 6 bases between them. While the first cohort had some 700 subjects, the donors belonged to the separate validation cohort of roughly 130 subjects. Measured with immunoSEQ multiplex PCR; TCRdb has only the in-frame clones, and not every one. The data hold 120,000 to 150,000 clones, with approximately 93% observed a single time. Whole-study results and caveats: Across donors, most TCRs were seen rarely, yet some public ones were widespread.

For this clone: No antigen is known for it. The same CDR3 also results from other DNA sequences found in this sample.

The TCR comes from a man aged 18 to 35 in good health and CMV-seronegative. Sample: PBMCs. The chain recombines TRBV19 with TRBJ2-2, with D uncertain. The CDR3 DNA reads TGTGCCAGTAGTATTCGCGGCACCGGGGAGCTGTTTTTT. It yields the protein CASSIRGTGELFF.